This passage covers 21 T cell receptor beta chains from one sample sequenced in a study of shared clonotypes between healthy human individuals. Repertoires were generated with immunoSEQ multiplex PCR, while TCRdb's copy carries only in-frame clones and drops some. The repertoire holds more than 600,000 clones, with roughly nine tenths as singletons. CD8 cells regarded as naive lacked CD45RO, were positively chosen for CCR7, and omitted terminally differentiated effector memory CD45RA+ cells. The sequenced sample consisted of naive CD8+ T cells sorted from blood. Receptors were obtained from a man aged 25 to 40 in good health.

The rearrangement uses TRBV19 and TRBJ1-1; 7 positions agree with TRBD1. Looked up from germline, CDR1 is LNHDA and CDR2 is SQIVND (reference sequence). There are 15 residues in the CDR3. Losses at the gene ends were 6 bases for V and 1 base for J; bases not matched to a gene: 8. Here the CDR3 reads CASRPGQQENTEAFF. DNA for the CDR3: TGTGCCAGTAGGCCGGGACAGCAAGAGAACACTGAAGCTTTCTTT. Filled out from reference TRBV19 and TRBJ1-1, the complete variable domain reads DGGITQSPKYLFRKEGQNVTLSCEQNLNHDAMYWYRQDPGQGLRLIYYSQIVNDFQKGDIAEGYSVSREKKESFPLTVTSAQKNPTAFYLCASRPGQQENTEAFFGQGTRLTVV.

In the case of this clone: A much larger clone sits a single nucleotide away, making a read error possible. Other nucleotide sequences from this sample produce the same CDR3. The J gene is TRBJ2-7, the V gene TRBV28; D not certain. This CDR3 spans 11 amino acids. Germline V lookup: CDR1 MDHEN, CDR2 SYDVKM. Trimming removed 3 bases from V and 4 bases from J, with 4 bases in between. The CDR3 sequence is CASSFGYEQYF. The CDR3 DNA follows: TGTGCCAGCAGTTTCGGGTACGAGCAGTACTTC.

DNA for the CDR3: TGTGCCAGCAGTCCCGACAGGGGGGATCAACAAGAGACCCAGTACTTC. This gives the protein CASSPDRGDQQETQYF. The chain carries TRBV28 and TRBJ2-5, with 9 bases matching TRBD1. The CDR3 extends over 16 amino acids. V dropped 5 bases and J dropped 2; count of bases not matched to a gene: 9. From germline, CDR1 is MDHEN and CDR2 SYDVKM.

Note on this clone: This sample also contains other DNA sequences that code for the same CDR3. As DNA, the CDR3 is TGTGCCAGCAGTTTCGGACAGGCATACGAGCAGTACTTC. Residues: CASSFGQAYEQYF. This rearrangement joins TRBV27 to TRBJ2-7; 7 nucleotides align to TRBD1. With 3 bases clipped from V and 4 bases from J, the junction kept 3 bases outside the gene matches. Germline V lookup: CDR1 MNHEY, CDR2 SMNVEV (reference sequence). This CDR3 region has 13 residues.

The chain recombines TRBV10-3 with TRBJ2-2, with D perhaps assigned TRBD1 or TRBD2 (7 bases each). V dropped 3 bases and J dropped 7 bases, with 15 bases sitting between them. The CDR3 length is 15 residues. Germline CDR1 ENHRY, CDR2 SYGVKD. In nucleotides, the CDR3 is TGTGCCATCAGTGAAGGGAGGGGGCAAGGCGGGGAGCTGTTTTTT. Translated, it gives CAISEGRGQGGELFF.

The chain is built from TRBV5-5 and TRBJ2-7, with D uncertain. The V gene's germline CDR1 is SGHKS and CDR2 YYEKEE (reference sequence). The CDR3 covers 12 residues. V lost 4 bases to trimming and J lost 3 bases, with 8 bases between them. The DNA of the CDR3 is TGTGCCAGCAGCATGGAACTCTACGAGCAGTACTTC. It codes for CASSMELYEQYF.

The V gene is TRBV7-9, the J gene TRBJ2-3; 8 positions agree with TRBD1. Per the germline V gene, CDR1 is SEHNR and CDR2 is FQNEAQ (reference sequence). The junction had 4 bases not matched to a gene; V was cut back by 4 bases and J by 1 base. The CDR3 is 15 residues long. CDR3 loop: CASSWPDRGTDTQYF. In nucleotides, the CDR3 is TGTGCCAGCAGCTGGCCGGACAGGGGCACAGATACGCAGTATTTT.

The CDR3 here is CSGLDSGNEQFF. In DNA, the CDR3 is TGCAGCGGCCTTGACAGCGGCAATGAGCAGTTCTTC. This chain links TRBV29-1 with TRBJ2-1; tentatively, D is TRBD1 or TRBD2 (5 bases each). Germline V gene sequence: CDR1 SQVTM, CDR2 ANQGSEA. The CDR3 spans 12 residues. V lost 7 bases, J lost 6 bases, and 13 bases lay in between.

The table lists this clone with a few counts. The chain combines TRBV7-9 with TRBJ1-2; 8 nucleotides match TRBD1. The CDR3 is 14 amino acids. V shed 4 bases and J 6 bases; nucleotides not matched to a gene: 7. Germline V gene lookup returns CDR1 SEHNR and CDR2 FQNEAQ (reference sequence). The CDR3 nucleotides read TGTGCCAGCAGCTCAACCGGGACAGGTAATGGCTACACCTTC. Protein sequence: CASSSTGTGNGYTF.

The CDR3 region has the DNA TGCGCCAGCAGCCAAGCGCCTCAAAAGACCCAGTACTTC. Amino acids: CASSQAPQKTQYF. This chain uses TRBV4-1 with TRBJ2-5, with D unresolved. Between the trimmed V and J ends, which lost 1 base and 6 bases, there was a span of 9 bases. CDR1 and CDR2 from the germline V gene are MGHRA and YSYEKL. The CDR3 contains 13 residues.

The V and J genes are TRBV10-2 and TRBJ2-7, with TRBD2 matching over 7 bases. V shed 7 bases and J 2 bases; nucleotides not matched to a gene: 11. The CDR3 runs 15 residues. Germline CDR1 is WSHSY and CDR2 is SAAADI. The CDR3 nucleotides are TGCGCCAGCACTTGGGGTCTAGCGGAGGCCTACGAGCAGTACTTC. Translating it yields CASTWGLAEAYEQYF.

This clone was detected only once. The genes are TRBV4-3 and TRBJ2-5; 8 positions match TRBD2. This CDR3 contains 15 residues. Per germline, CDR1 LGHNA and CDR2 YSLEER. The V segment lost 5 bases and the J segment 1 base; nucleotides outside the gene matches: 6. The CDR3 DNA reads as TGCGCCAGCAGCGCCGCGGGAGGCACCCAAGAGACCCAGTACTTC. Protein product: CASSAAGGTQETQYF.

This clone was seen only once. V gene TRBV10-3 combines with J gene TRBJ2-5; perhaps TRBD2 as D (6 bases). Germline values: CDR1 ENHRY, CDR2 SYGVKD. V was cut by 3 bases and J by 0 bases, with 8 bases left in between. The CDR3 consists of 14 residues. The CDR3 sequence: CAISDGGNQETQYF. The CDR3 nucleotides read TGTGCCATCAGTGACGGGGGAAACCAAGAGACCCAGTACTTC.

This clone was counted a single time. CDR3 sequence reads: CASSTKATSGTDTQYF. In DNA, the CDR3 is TGTGCCAGCAGCACGAAGGCCACGAGCGGCACAGATACGCAGTATTTT. The chain has TRBV21-1 and TRBJ2-3; the table gives TRBD2 as D, unverified against the DNA. TRBV21-1 is a recognized pseudogene. CDR3 length equals 16 residues.

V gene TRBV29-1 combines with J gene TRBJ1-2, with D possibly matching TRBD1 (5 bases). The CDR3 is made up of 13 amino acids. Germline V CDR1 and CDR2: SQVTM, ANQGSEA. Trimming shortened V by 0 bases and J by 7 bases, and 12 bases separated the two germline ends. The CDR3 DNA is TGCAGCGTTGAAGATGAAAGGGGTTTTGGCTACACCTTC. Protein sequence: CSVEDERGFGYTF.

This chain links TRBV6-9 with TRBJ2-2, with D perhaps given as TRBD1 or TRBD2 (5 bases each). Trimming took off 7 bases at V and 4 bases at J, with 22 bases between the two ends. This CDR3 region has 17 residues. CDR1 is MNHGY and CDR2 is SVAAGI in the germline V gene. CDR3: CASILQGASRVTGELFF. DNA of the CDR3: TGTGCCAGCATCCTACAAGGGGCGTCGAGGGTCACCGGGGAGCTGTTTTTT.

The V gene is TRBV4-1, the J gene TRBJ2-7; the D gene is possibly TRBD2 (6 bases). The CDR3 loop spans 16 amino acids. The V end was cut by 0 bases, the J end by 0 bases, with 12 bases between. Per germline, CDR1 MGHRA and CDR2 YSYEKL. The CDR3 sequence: CASSQEPEGISYEQYF. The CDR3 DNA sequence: TGCGCCAGCAGCCAAGAACCGGAGGGTATCTCCTACGAGCAGTACTTC.

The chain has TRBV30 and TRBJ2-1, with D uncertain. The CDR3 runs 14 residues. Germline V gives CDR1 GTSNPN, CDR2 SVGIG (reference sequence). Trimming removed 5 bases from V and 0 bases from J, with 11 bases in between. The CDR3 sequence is CAWSHESSYNEQFF. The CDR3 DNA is TGTGCCTGGTCTCATGAAAGCTCCTACAATGAGCAGTTCTTC.

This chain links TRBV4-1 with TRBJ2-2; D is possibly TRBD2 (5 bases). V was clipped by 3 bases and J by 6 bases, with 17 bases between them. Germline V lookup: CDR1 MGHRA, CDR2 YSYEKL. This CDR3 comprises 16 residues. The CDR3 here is CASSQRELDESGELFF. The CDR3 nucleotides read TGCGCCAGCAGCCAGAGGGAACTAGACGAGTCCGGGGAGCTGTTTTTT.

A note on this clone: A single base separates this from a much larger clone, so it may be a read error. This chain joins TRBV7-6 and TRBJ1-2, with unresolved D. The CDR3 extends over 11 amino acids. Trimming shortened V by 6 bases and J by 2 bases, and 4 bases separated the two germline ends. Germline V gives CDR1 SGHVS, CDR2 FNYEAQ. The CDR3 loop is CASSRNYGYTF. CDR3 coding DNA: TGTGCCAGCAGTCGAAACTATGGCTACACCTTC.

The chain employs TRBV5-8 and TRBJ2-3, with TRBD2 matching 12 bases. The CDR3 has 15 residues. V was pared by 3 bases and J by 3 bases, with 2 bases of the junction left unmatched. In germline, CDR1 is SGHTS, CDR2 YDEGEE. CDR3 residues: CASSWGTSGTDTQYF. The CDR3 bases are TGTGCCAGCAGCTGGGGGACTAGCGGGACAGATACGCAGTATTTT.